This TCR beta chain is from a study of blood T cell repertoires in COVID-19. Assay: immunoSEQ multiplex PCR; the TCRdb copy retains only in-frame clones and omits some. Here the sample spans fewer than 250,000 clones, roughly four fifths being singletons. The CDR3 sequence is 15 residues long. Germline V gene sequence: CDR1 SGHRS, CDR2 YFSETQ. Trimming removed 2 bases from V and 5 bases from J; junction bases left unmatched: 4. The sequence was collected from a man in his fifties or sixties who had recovered from COVID-19. Sequenced sample: PBMCs or T cells enriched from blood (not recorded which). The chain joins TRBV5-1 to TRBJ2-1; 10 bases line up with TRBD1. The CDR3 DNA is TGCGCCAGCAGCTTACGACAGGGGGCCGACAATGAGCAGTTCTTC. Translating gives CASSLRQGADNEQFF.